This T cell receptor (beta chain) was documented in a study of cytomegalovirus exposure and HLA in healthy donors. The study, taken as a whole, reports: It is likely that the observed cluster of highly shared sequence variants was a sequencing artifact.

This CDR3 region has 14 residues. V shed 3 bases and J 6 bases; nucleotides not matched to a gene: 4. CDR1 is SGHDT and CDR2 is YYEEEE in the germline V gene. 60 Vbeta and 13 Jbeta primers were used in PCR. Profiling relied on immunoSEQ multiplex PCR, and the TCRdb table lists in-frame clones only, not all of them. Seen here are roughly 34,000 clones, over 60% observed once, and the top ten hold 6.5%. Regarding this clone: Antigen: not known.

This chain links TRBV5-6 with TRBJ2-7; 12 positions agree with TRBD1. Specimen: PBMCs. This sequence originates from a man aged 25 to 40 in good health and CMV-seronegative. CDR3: CASSSGQGAGEQYF. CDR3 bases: TGTGCCAGCAGCTCGGGACAGGGGGCGGGCGAGCAGTACTTC.